Given below is one T cell receptor beta chain in context. Its matching antigen is unknown. These data belong to a study of TIL therapy for anti-PD-1-resistant metastatic lung cancer. At the level of the study: Tumors carried a median about 1.6 non-synonymous mutations per megabase. Findings and limits, study-wide: This highly selected cohort may not generalize to typical lung cancer patients.

The time point denotes: pre-treatment sample, taken before nivolumab and TIL therapy. Per the germline V gene, CDR1 is SEHNR and CDR2 is FQNEAQ (reference sequence). V was clipped by 4 bases and J by 1 base; unmatched bases: 5. The CDR3 loop spans 15 amino acids. The immunoSEQ assay was v3. Clones were sequenced by immunoSEQ multiplex PCR, and TCRdb holds only the in-frame ones, with some missing. The table lists around 59,000 clones, 55% to 70% of them singletons. Sample: blood, taken at baseline. The source is a person between 30 and 79 years old with non-small cell lung cancer. The chain combines TRBV7-9 with TRBJ2-3, with TRBD2 matching 7 bases. The CDR3 bases are TGTGCCAGCAGCTGGAGACTAGCAGGCACAGATACGCAGTATTTT. Protein product: CASSWRLAGTDTQYF.